The 5 T cell receptor beta chains below come from one sample, sequenced in a study of blood T cell repertoires in COVID-19 (dated by TCRdb to about 2020). Libraries came from the immunoSEQ multiplex PCR assay. TCRdb stores this immuneACCESS table with in-frame sequences only. Part of the clones is absent; in the studies checked, under half of the shortfall reflects unresolved V genes, and no reason is known for the rest. This sample holds around 340,000 clones; 65% to 90% were observed only once. 7% to 7.5% of the sample lies in the top ten. Sample: peripheral blood. These receptors all stem from an older woman with COVID-19, enrolled during active disease.

V usage is TRBV4-1 and J usage is TRBJ1-1; TRBD1 matches at 8 bases. This CDR3 spans 14 amino acids. Trimming took 2 bases from V and 5 from J; bases not matched to a gene: 4. The germline V gene has CDR1 MGHRA and CDR2 YSYEKL. The CDR3 nucleotides read TGCGCCAGCAGCCAATCCAGGGGGCGTACTGAAGCTTTCTTT. Translated, it gives CASSQSRGRTEAFF.

The J gene is TRBJ2-7, the V gene TRBV10-2; D perhaps matches TRBD1 (5 bases). In germline, CDR1 is WSHSY, CDR2 SAAADI. The CDR3 spans 13 residues. V dropped 3 bases and J dropped 2 bases, with 8 bases sitting between them. The CDR3, as DNA: TGCGCCAGCAGTGAAAGGGGCCCCTACGAGCAGTACTTC. Its translation: CASSERGPYEQYF.

The chain is built from TRBV18 and TRBJ1-3, with a weak D call TRBD1 (6 bases). CDR1 KGHSH and CDR2 LQKENI come from the germline V gene. V was pared by 3 bases and J by 1 base, with 16 bases between. This CDR3 is built from 17 residues. The CDR3 nucleotides read TGTGCCAGCTCACCCGCGACAGGACGCCTATCTGGAAACACCATATATTTT. Its translation: CASSPATGRLSGNTIYF. Together with reference TRBV18 and TRBJ1-3, the CDR3 gives the full variable domain: NAGVMQNPRHLVRRRGQEARLRCSPMKGHSHVYWYRQLPEEGLKFMVYLQKENIIDESGMPKERFSAEFPKEGPSILRIQQVVRGDSAAYFCASSPATGRLSGNTIYFGEGSWLTVV.

This chain connects TRBV9 to TRBJ2-1; 8 bases fit TRBD2. V lost 0 bases to trimming and J lost 2 bases; unmatched junction nucleotides: 4. Germline-derived CDR1 and CDR2 are SGDLS and YYNGEE. CDR3 length: 16 amino acids. The CDR3 loop reads CASSVEAGGAYNEQFF. CDR3 nucleotide sequence: TGTGCCAGCAGCGTAGAGGCGGGGGGCGCCTACAATGAGCAGTTCTTC.

The J gene is TRBJ2-3, the V gene TRBV4-3; 8 bases match TRBD2. The CDR3 contains 17 residues. Germline-derived CDR1 and CDR2 are LGHNA and YSLEER. V trimming: 3 bases; J trimming: 0 bases; junction bases outside the gene matches: 8. The CDR3 loop is CASSQTGAGGSTDTQYF. The CDR3 DNA reads TGCGCCAGCAGCCAGACGGGGGCGGGGGGTAGCACAGATACGCAGTATTTT.